These T cell receptor beta chains were read from a single sample in a study of OX40 agonist ivuxolimab in advanced cancers. Some clones are missing from TCRdb's copy, which holds only in-frame ones; the method was immunoSEQ multiplex PCR. The sample lists roughly 15,000 clones; just under 90% were seen once. Sequencing was performed on CD4+ or CD8+ T cells sorted from blood, taken in a trial of the OX40 agonist ivuxolimab. The receptor source for this set is an adult with an advanced solid tumor such as melanoma, head and neck, liver or kidney cancer. The CDR3 runs from the conserved cysteine through the conserved F or W. Fields, in order: J gene, clone size, D gene, V gene, CDR3 DNA, CDR3 protein. The D gene is left open where the match is weak. Clone size is stated in some rows and not others, as once, few, many or a class when expanded.

TRBJ2-7 | - | - | TRBV7-3 | TGTGCCAGCAGCTCACATCAGGCGTCGGAGCAGTACTTC | CASSSHQASEQYF
TRBJ2-3 | few | TRBD1 | TRBV2 | TGTGCCTGCCGGGACAGGGTCAAAGATACGCAGTATTTT | CACRDRVKDTQYF
TRBJ1-1 | few | - | TRBV19 | TGTGCCAGTAGTCCCTCGGGGGGCCCGAACACTGAAGCTTTCTTT | CASSPSGGPNTEAFF
TRBJ2-5 | - | - | TRBV5-5 | TGTGCCAGCAGCCTGCAGACTGAATGGGTGACCCAGTACTTC | CASSLQTEWVTQYF
TRBJ1-1 | - | - | TRBV19 | TGTGCCAGTACCCCGGAGTGGGGGTCGGGGACTGAAGCTTTCTTT | CASTPEWGSGTEAFF
TRBJ2-3 | - | - | TRBV4-1 | TGCGCCAGCAGCCAAAGAGACGCGACGCGGGCAGATACGCAGTATTTT | CASSQRDATRADTQYF
TRBJ1-3 | - | - | TRBV30 | TGTGCCTGGACAGGAAACTCTGGAAACACCATATATTTT | CAWTGNSGNTIYF
TRBJ2-2 | - | - | TRBV7-9 | TGTGCCAGCAGCCTCAGGGCCGCTGGGCTGTTTTTT | CASSLRAAGLFF
TRBJ1-6 | - | - | TRBV5-6 | TGTGCCAGCAGTTCGGACCTTTCACCCCTCCACTTT | CASSSDLSPLHF
TRBJ1-1 | - | - | TRBV18 | TGTGCCAGCTCACCCCGAAGGGACGGGGGCCACACTGAAGCTTTCTTT | CASSPRRDGGHTEAFF
TRBJ1-1 | - | TRBD1 | TRBV6-5 | TGTGCCAGCAGTTACTCCTGGACAGGCGACGACGCTTTCTTT | CASSYSWTGDDAFF
TRBJ2-5 | once | - | TRBV29-1 | TGCAGCGTTGACTGGGCAGGGCGAGAGACCCAGTACTTC | CSVDWAGRETQYF
TRBJ1-2 | - | - | TRBV2 | TGTGCCAGCAACAGTCTCTATGGCTACACCTTC | CASNSLYGYTF
TRBJ1-1 | - | TRBD1 | TRBV6-1 | TGTGCCAGCAGTGGACAGGGGAAAACTGAAGCTTTCTTT | CASSGQGKTEAFF
TRBJ2-3 | - | TRBD1 | TRBV9 | TGTGCCAGCAGCGCTCGACAGGGACCCCGCACAGATACGCAGTATTTT | CASSARQGPRTDTQYF
TRBJ1-1 | - | - | TRBV6-5 | TGTGCCAGCAGTTACTCTTCCGGGGACACTGAAGCTTTCTTT | CASSYSSGDTEAFF
TRBJ2-3 | - | TRBD1 | TRBV27 | TGTGCCAGCAGCAGGGACAGGGGCACAGATACGCAGTATTTT | CASSRDRGTDTQYF
TRBJ2-1 | - | TRBD1 | TRBV6-5 | TGTGCCAGCAGAACGACAGGGGACAATGAGCAGTTCTTC | CASRTTGDNEQFF
TRBJ2-3 | - | TRBD2 | TRBV6-6 | TGTGCCAGCAGTCGAGCGGGGGACACAGATACGCAGTATTTT | CASSRAGDTDTQYF
TRBJ2-5 | - | TRBD2 | TRBV30 | TGTGCCGGGACTAGCGGGGGGGGAAAGACCCAGTACTTC | CAGTSGGGKTQYF
TRBJ1-1 | - | - | TRBV4-2 | TGTGCCAGCAGCCAATCGGACCGCGCCACGTTAGCTTTCTTT | CASSQSDRATLAFF
TRBJ2-3 | - | - | TRBV12-1 | TGTGCCAGCAGCTTCACCACAGGGACTAGCGGGGGGCCCACAGATACGCAGTATTTT | CASSFTTGTSGGPTDTQYF
TRBJ2-7 | - | - | TRBV2 | TGTGCCAGCAGGAAACGAGGGCCTGACGAGCAGTACTTC | CASRKRGPDEQYF
TRBJ1-2 | - | TRBD1 | TRBV15 | TGTGCCACCAGCAGGGGGACAGAGGCGCAAGGCTACACCTTC | CATSRGTEAQGYTF
TRBJ1-3 | - | TRBD1 | TRBV2 | TGTGCCAGCAGCCGACAGGGGAGTTCTGGAAACACCATATATTTT | CASSRQGSSGNTIYF
TRBJ1-2 | - | - | TRBV6-5 | TGTGCCAGCAGTTACAAATTTCGCGGAGGCGGTGGCTACACCTTC | CASSYKFRGGGGYTF
TRBJ2-2 | - | - | TRBV19 | TGTGCCACTACTAATCAGGGGCTAAGCACCGGGGAGCTGTTTTTT | CATTNQGLSTGELFF
TRBJ1-4 | - | - | TRBV7-9 | TGTGCCAGCAGCTTAGATAATGAAAAACTGTTTTTT | CASSLDNEKLFF
TRBJ1-6 | - | - | TRBV6-5 | TGTGCCAGCAGTGCCCGGACTTCGTCACCCCTCCACTTT | CASSARTSSPLHF
TRBJ1-2 | - | - | TRBV28 | TGTGCCAGCAGCTCAGGGCGGCAGGTCTATGGCTACACCTTC | CASSSGRQVYGYTF
TRBJ2-3 | - | - | TRBV19 | TGTGCCAGTAGTGCTAGCTCGTTGGGGGTTAAGGCAGATACGCAGTATTTT | CASSASSLGVKADTQYF
TRBJ1-3 | - | TRBD1 | TRBV5-4 | TGTGCCAGCAGCTTGGTTTCCGGGACAGGTGGAAACACCATATATTTT | CASSLVSGTGGNTIYF
TRBJ2-5 | - | TRBD1 | TRBV5-4 | TGTGCCAGCAGCCAAGGGACAGGGAATAGGGAGACCCAGTACTTC | CASSQGTGNRETQYF
TRBJ2-3 | - | TRBD1 | TRBV7-8 | TGTGCCAGCAGCTTAGTGGGGGACAGGTACACAGATACGCAGTATTTT | CASSLVGDRYTDTQYF
TRBJ1-2 | - | TRBD1 | TRBV7-2 | TGTGCCAGCAGCCCAACAGGGGGCGTGTATGGCTACACCTTC | CASSPTGGVYGYTF
TRBJ2-7 | large | - | TRBV10-3 | TGTGCCATCAGTGAGAGGGGAGACTCCTACGAGCAGTACTTC | CAISERGDSYEQYF
TRBJ1-6 | - | - | TRBV5-6 | TGTGCCAGCAGCTTGACACAGGGTTCCTATAATTCACCCCTCCACTTT | CASSLTQGSYNSPLHF
TRBJ1-5 | once | - | TRBV2 | TGTGCCAGCAGTGGGGGCAGCCCGAATCAGCCCCAGCATTTT | CASSGGSPNQPQHF
TRBJ2-5 | once | - | TRBV11-2 | TGTGCCAGCAGCCCCGGGGCAGAAGAGACCCAGTACTTC | CASSPGAEETQYF
TRBJ1-1 | - | - | TRBV9 | TGTGCCAGCAGCGTAGGAATGAACACTGAAGCTTTCTTT | CASSVGMNTEAFF
TRBJ2-5 | - | - | TRBV9 | TGTGCCAGCAGCCCCCCCCAGGGGACCCGGACTATCAAAGAGACCCAGTACTTC | CASSPPQGTRTIKETQYF
TRBJ1-2 | - | TRBD1 | TRBV19 | TGTGCCAGTAGCCTTACAGGGGCCTTCGGTGGCTACACCTTC | CASSLTGAFGGYTF
TRBJ1-5 | - | - | TRBV12-5 | TGTGCTAGTGGAACAGGGATCTCGGACCAGCCCCAGCATTTT | CASGTGISDQPQHF
TRBJ2-7 | - | TRBD1 | TRBV7-6 | TGTGCCAGCAGCTTACTAGAACAGGGGTACGAGCAGTACTTC | CASSLLEQGYEQYF
TRBJ2-1 | - | - | TRBV6-5 | TGTGCCAGCAGTGCAAGTCCGGGACTTGGGTTCTTC | CASSASPGLGFF
TRBJ2-7 | - | - | TRBV5-1 | TGCGCCAGCAGCACCCGGCCTCGAGGCAACTTC | CASSTRPRGNF
TRBJ1-1 | few | - | TRBV19 | TGTGCCAGTAAGCACAGGGCGGACACTGAAGCTTTCTTT | CASKHRADTEAFF
TRBJ1-3 | once | - | TRBV9 | TGTGCCAGCAGCGTAGGTCGGATCTATACTGGAAACACCATATATTTT | CASSVGRIYTGNTIYF
TRBJ1-2 | - | - | TRBV4-1 | TGCGCCAGCAGCCACTTTGACAGCTATGGCTACACCTTC | CASSHFDSYGYTF
TRBJ1-3 | - | - | TRBV11-1 | TGTGCCAGCAGCTTAAGCGGCTACGGAAACACCATATATTTT | CASSLSGYGNTIYF
TRBJ1-5 | few | - | TRBV19 | TGTGCCAGTAGTATACGGGGGACTAGCAATCAGCCCCAGCATTTT | CASSIRGTSNQPQHF
TRBJ2-3 | once | - | TRBV5-1 | TGCGCCAGCAACTATGACACGAATACGCAGTATTTT | CASNYDTNTQYF
TRBJ2-2 | - | TRBD2 | TRBV4-1 | TGCGCCAGCAGCCCAGTTGGTGCGGGGGGTAACACCGGGGAGCTGTTTTTT | CASSPVGAGGNTGELFF
TRBJ2-7 | - | - | TRBV6-5 | TGTGCCAGCAGCTTACTCGGTAGCTACGAGCAGTACTTC | CASSLLGSYEQYF
TRBJ1-2 | few | - | TRBV4-2 | TGTGCCAGCAGCCAAGGGGGCCGGTTCTCGGGCTACACCTTC | CASSQGGRFSGYTF
TRBJ1-1 | - | - | TRBV6-6 | TGTGCCAGCAGTTCGACAGAGACTGAAGCTTTCTTT | CASSSTETEAFF